Sequencing of this T cell receptor beta chain was carried out in a study of post-analysis software for immune sequencing data (dated by TCRdb to between 2014 and 2017). About the investigation overall: The recorded disease courses included relapsing-remitting, secondary progressive and progressive-relapsing multiple sclerosis, and some patients had no subtype annotation. The patient repertoires were set against 11 previously published healthy control repertoires from donors whose ages ranged from roughly 6 to 27 years. A subset of samples was prepared in parallel using single-end sample barcoding, then pooled and co-amplified after Illumina adapter ligation.

For CDR1 and CDR2, the germline V gene (reference sequence) lists SEHNR and FQNEAQ. The CDR3 runs 15 amino acids, cysteine and phenylalanine included. The kept DNA is CDR3 alone, 45 bases in frame from the first base. Relative to germline, V is missing 1 base and J is missing 0 bases, with 1 base of the junction outside any gene match. To demonstrate the VDJtools post-analysis software, TCR beta repertoires were profiled from the peripheral blood of 10 to 15 young patients with multiple sclerosis. The multiple sclerosis patients were children and adolescents between roughly 6 and 15 years of age. Library preparation used PCR. Sequencer: Illumina HiSeq 2500. To reduce PCR and sequencing biases, unique molecular identifiers were incorporated into the TCR beta cDNA libraries. Every 1 to 10 million input T cells yielded 500,000 or so cDNA molecules, meaning each molecule approximated one T cell. The patient libraries were prepared and sequenced using the same protocol as the earlier healthy control dataset. Samples belonging to the same batch were prepared together, multiplexed and sequenced on a shared HiSeq lane. The original methods were these. Raw barcoded reads were processed with MIGEC, and single-read molecular identifier groups were discarded before consensus assembly and CDR3 extraction. VDJtools was used for post-analysis of the clonotype tables, with diversity normalized by down-sampling every dataset to the smallest sample size. In repertoire overlap clustering, CDR3 amino acid sequences, but not nucleotide sequences, were matched to correct batch-related cross-sample contamination. Through fastp at Q25 and MiXCR, TCRdb rebuilt clones from the public reads, retaining in-frame beta chains. Rows with a matching CDR3 protein are joined into one entry that keeps the most common DNA and genes. These V and J calls derive from TCRdb rather than the authors' analysis. Counted in this sample were about 200,000 distinct CDR3 sequences; around 30% of them appeared once. The ten largest clonotypes hold 3% to 4% of the sample.

Results the study describes overall, beyond this receptor: Multiple sclerosis patients had significantly lower normalized Chao1 diversity than controls, a result that suggests substantial peripheral T-cell clonal expansion. Direct clustering with F measure revealed strong co-clustering of samples prepared in the same batch, which led to a batch-effect correction. The multiple sclerosis patient group was slightly younger than the control group. Several TRBV segments, including TRBV5-6, TRBV5-1 and TRBV20-1, were significantly more frequent in patients than controls.

This clonotype was found many times. The specificity of this receptor is unknown. Qualities for individual bases were not recorded, and no much larger clone is one base off. The chain is encoded by TRBV7-9 joined to TRBJ2-3; 7 central nucleotides agree with TRBD1. The sequence derives from a girl younger than 18 with multiple sclerosis. Sequenced sample: blood. The CDR3 amino acid sequence is: CASSLEQGSTDTQYF. The base sequence is TGTGCCAGCAGCTTAGAACAGGGGAGCACAGATACGCAGTATTTT.